Following are 26 T cell receptor beta chains from one sample sequenced in a study of OX40 agonist ivuxolimab in advanced cancers. Libraries were prepared by immunoSEQ multiplex PCR; TCRdb keeps only in-frame clonotypes and omits some of them. The sample has some 77,000 clones, roughly 93% seen once. The sequenced sample was CD4+ or CD8+ T cells sorted from blood, obtained in a trial of the OX40 agonist ivuxolimab. The receptors originated from an adult with an advanced solid tumor such as melanoma, head and neck, liver or kidney cancer.

The rearrangement joins TRBV5-1 to TRBJ2-7; TRBD2 might be the D (6 bases). Germline V gives CDR1 SGHRS, CDR2 YFSETQ. Trimming removed 1 base at V and 7 bases at J, with 12 bases between. The CDR3 runs 13 residues. In DNA form, the CDR3 reads TGCGCCAGCAGCTTGCTAGCTGCGGGAGAGCAGTACTTC. Translated, it gives CASSLLAAGEQYF. Full variable domain (outside the CDR3, taken from reference TRBV5-1 and TRBJ2-7): KAGVTQTPRYLIKTRGQQVTLSCSPISGHRSVSWYQQTPGQGLQFLFEYFSETQRNKGNFPGRFSGRQFSNSRSEMNVSTLELGDSALYLCASSLLAAGEQYFGPGTRLTVT.

In its sample, this clone was seen once. The chain uses TRBV18 and TRBJ1-1, with D possibly TRBD1 on 5 matching bases. Trimming took 5 bases from V and 13 from J, leaving 20 bases between them. The length of the CDR3 is 13 residues. Germline values: CDR1 KGHSH, CDR2 LQKENI. As DNA, the CDR3 is TGTGCCAGCTCAGGGGCAACCTCTGCTGTGGGTTTCTTT. It codes for CASSGATSAVGFF.

This clone was seen just once. The chain is built from TRBV5-6 and TRBJ2-3, with TRBD2 matching 7 bases. Germline V gene lookup returns CDR1 SGHDT and CDR2 YYEEEE. The CDR3 runs 16 residues. V lost 3 bases, J lost 2 bases, and 9 bases stayed unmatched. For the CDR3, the DNA is TGTGCCAGCAGCTATGATCGGGGAGGGGACACAGATACGCAGTATTTT. This codes for CASSYDRGGDTDTQYF.

CDR3 loop: CASSSGGINYGYTF. The CDR3 DNA is TGCGCCAGCAGCTCCGGCGGGATAAACTATGGCTACACCTTC. V usage is TRBV5-1 and J usage is TRBJ1-2; D unclear. V was pared by 3 bases and J by 2 bases, with 11 bases between. This CDR3 has 14 amino acids. Germline V gene data show CDR1 as SGHRS and CDR2 as YFSETQ. The full variable domain, in which reference TRBV5-1 and TRBJ1-2 provide the parts outside the CDR3, is KAGVTQTPRYLIKTRGQQVTLSCSPISGHRSVSWYQQTPGQGLQFLFEYFSETQRNKGNFPGRFSGRQFSNSRSEMNVSTLELGDSALYLCASSSGGINYGYTFGSGTRLTVV.

The chain recombines TRBV29-1 with TRBJ2-1, with D unresolved. V was trimmed by 5 bases and J by 0 bases, leaving 2 bases between them. CDR1 SQVTM and CDR2 ANQGSEA come from the germline V gene. The CDR3 runs to 11 residues. The CDR3 loop reads CSVHSYNEQFF. CDR3 coding DNA: TGCAGCGTTCACTCCTACAATGAGCAGTTCTTC.

CDR3 residues: CASSLVRGLGTGELFF. The CDR3 DNA reads as TGTGCCAGCAGTTTAGTCAGGGGACTGGGCACCGGGGAGCTGTTTTTT. V gene TRBV27 combines with J gene TRBJ2-2, with D perhaps assigned TRBD1 or TRBD2 (6 bases each). V was clipped by 2 bases and J by 4 bases, with 14 bases between them. Germline V CDR1 and CDR2: MNHEY, SMNVEV (reference sequence). There are 16 residues in the CDR3.

Comment on this clone: This CDR3 is also generated by other DNA sequences in the sample. V is TRBV7-2 and J is TRBJ1-5; a weak D match, TRBD1 (5 bases). Trimming took off 0 bases at V and 5 bases at J, with 8 bases between the two ends. CDR1 and CDR2 (germline): SGHTA, FQGNSA. The CDR3 has 14 amino acids. Here the CDR3 reads CASSLAGGYQPQHF. In nucleotides, the CDR3 is TGTGCCAGCAGCTTAGCTGGGGGATATCAGCCCCAGCATTTT.

In its sample, this clone was seen a few times. The V and J genes are TRBV29-1 and TRBJ2-1; no reliable D call. Germline V gene sequence: CDR1 SQVTM, CDR2 ANQGSEA. V lost 5 bases and J 1 base, leaving 24 bases between the germline ends. The CDR3 runs to 18 residues. CDR3 bases: TGCAGCGTTAAAAGCCCCCTAACAGTCTTGGTTTCCTACAATGAGCAGTTCTTC. Translation gives CSVKSPLTVLVSYNEQFF.

This sequence joins TRBV7-4 and TRBJ1-2; D is perhaps TRBD1 (5 bases). Germline V gene data show CDR1 as SGHVT and CDR2 as SQSDAQ. CDR3 length equals 13 residues. With 1 base removed from V and 5 bases from J, the gap between germline ends came to 8 bases. CDR3 bases: TGTGCCAGCAGCTTAGGGGGCGGTTATGGCTACACCTTC. Translation gives CASSLGGGYGYTF.

Here the CDR3 DNA reads TGTGCCAGCAGTTTATTGGGGCAGGGAATGAACACTGAAGCTTTCTTT. It yields the protein CASSLLGQGMNTEAFF. The chain carries TRBV28 and TRBJ1-1; the D gene is possibly TRBD1 (5 bases). CDR1 and CDR2 (germline): MDHEN, SYDVKM. CDR3 length: 16 amino acids. Trimming took 1 base from V and 0 from J, leaving 12 bases between them.

The chain links TRBV2 to TRBJ2-5, with no clear D. The CDR3 runs 11 residues. Germline values: CDR1 SNHLY, CDR2 FYNNEI. V dropped 6 bases and J dropped 1 base, with 3 bases sitting between them. CDR3: CASRTQETQYF. Written as DNA, the CDR3 is TGTGCCAGCAGGACCCAAGAGACCCAGTACTTC.

The chain carries TRBV7-2 and TRBJ2-3; 10 bases align to TRBD1. CDR1 and CDR2 from the germline V gene are SGHTA and FQGNSA. CDR3 size: 17 residues. Losses at the gene ends were 1 base for V and 3 bases for J; bases not matched to a gene: 7. The CDR3 sequence is CASSLVGRQGATDTQYF. DNA for the CDR3: TGTGCCAGCAGCTTAGTTGGAAGACAGGGGGCAACAGATACGCAGTATTTT.

The chain recombines TRBV6-1 with TRBJ2-5; D is perhaps TRBD1 or TRBD2 (6 bases each). This CDR3 spans 13 amino acids. V lost 6 bases and J 7 bases, leaving 15 bases between the germline ends. CDR1 and CDR2 (germline): MNHNS, SASEGT. The CDR3 nucleotides are TGTGCCAGCAGCCGCGGGACACTTGGGACCCAGTACTTC. This gives the protein CASSRGTLGTQYF.

This chain links TRBV7-2 with TRBJ2-1; 11 bases are shared with TRBD2. V was pared by 5 bases and J by 9 bases, with 12 bases of the junction left unmatched. The CDR3 loop spans 16 amino acids. Germline lookup yields CDR1 SGHTA and CDR2 FQGNSA. This chain's CDR3 is CASSLRLAGRSGEQFF. The CDR3, as DNA: TGTGCCAGCAGCCTCCGACTAGCGGGAAGGTCGGGTGAGCAGTTCTTC. The full variable domain, in which reference TRBV7-2 and TRBJ2-1 provide the parts outside the CDR3, is GAGVSQSPSNKVTEKGKDVELRCDPISGHTALYWYRQSLGQGLEFLIYFQGNSAPDKSGLPSDRFSAERTGGSVSTLTIQRTQQEDSAVYLCASSLRLAGRSGEQFFGPGTRLTVL.

The chain employs TRBV28 and TRBJ2-7; perhaps TRBD2 as D (7 bases). The CDR3 loop spans 15 amino acids. Germline V gene sequence: CDR1 MDHEN, CDR2 SYDVKM. Trimming stripped 7 bases from V and 6 bases from J, with 22 bases between. Here the CDR3 reads CASKGGWQGAGEQYF. The CDR3, as DNA: TGTGCCAGCAAGGGGGGGTGGCAGGGTGCTGGCGAGCAGTACTTC.

Only one count was recorded for this clone. The chain uses TRBV5-6 and TRBJ1-1, with a weak D call TRBD1 (6 bases). The CDR3 contains 17 residues. Germline-derived CDR1 and CDR2 are SGHDT and YYEEEE. V lost 2 bases, J lost 3 bases, and 20 bases lay in between. The CDR3 spells CASSFYRWGARDTEAFF. The CDR3 DNA follows: TGTGCCAGCAGCTTTTATAGGTGGGGGGCGAGGGACACTGAAGCTTTCTTT.

The chain is built from TRBV27 and TRBJ1-5; a possible D gene is TRBD1 (5 bases). Germline values: CDR1 MNHEY, CDR2 SMNVEV (reference sequence). CDR3 size: 15 residues. V lost 6 bases to trimming and J lost 2 bases, with 14 bases between them. This CDR3 reads CASRPPGAGNQPQHF. The DNA for the CDR3 is TGTGCCAGCAGACCCCCCGGGGCAGGCAATCAGCCCCAGCATTTT.

The chain uses TRBV7-6 and TRBJ2-7; maybe TRBD1 (5 bases). This CDR3 has 14 residues. The germline gives CDR1 SGHVS, CDR2 FNYEAQ. Trimming shortened V by 4 bases and J by 7 bases, and 17 bases separated the two germline ends. CDR3 in DNA: TGTGCCAGCAGCTCCCAGCCCAGGGCGGCGGAGCAGTACTTC. Its protein product is CASSSQPRAAEQYF.

The chain recombines TRBV19 with TRBJ2-5, with TRBD1 identical over 7 bases. V lost 5 bases to trimming and J lost 5 bases; unmatched junction nucleotides: 14. The CDR3 loop spans 16 amino acids. CDR1 and CDR2 from the germline V gene are LNHDA and SQIVND (reference sequence). Here the CDR3 DNA reads TGTGCCAGTAGTCTTAACAGGGGAGCTCCTCGGGAGACCCAGTACTTC. It encodes CASSLNRGAPRETQYF.

The chain recombines TRBV7-9 with TRBJ2-2, with 8 bases that match TRBD2. Germline CDR1 SEHNR, CDR2 FQNEAQ (reference sequence). The CDR3 is 14 amino acids. J was trimmed by 4 bases and V by 2 bases; bases with no gene match: 0. The DNA of the CDR3 is TGTGCCAGCAGCTTACGGGGGGGCACCGGGGAGCTGTTTTTT. It is translated as CASSLRGGTGELFF.

V gene TRBV28 combines with J gene TRBJ2-3, with D tentatively TRBD1 (6 bases). Germline CDR1 MDHEN, CDR2 SYDVKM. Trimming cost V 4 bases and J 2 bases, with 10 bases left between them. The CDR3 length is 14 residues. The DNA for the CDR3 is TGTGCCAGCAGTTCTACAGGGTACACAGATACGCAGTATTTT. Translated: CASSSTGYTDTQYF.

The CDR3 bases are TGTGCCAGCAGCGTCCCTGGGGGCGGGGGGTCGGAGGTTAATGAGCAGTTCTTC. It yields the protein CASSVPGGGGSEVNEQFF. This chain connects TRBV9 to TRBJ2-1; 8 nucleotides align to TRBD2. V was pared by 2 bases and J by 7 bases, with 17 bases of the junction left unmatched. The length of the CDR3 is 18 residues. Per germline, CDR1 SGDLS and CDR2 YYNGEE.

The chain is built from TRBV28 and TRBJ1-3, with a tentative D call TRBD1 (6 bases). This CDR3 is 16 amino acids long. Between the trimmed V and J ends, which lost 3 bases and 2 bases, there was a span of 14 bases. Germline V gives CDR1 MDHEN, CDR2 SYDVKM. The CDR3 coding sequence is TGTGCCAGCAGTTTCTACCTCACAGGGACTGGAAACACCATATATTTT. Its protein product is CASSFYLTGTGNTIYF.

The chain has TRBV20-1 and TRBJ2-7, with D tentatively TRBD1 or TRBD2 (5 bases each). The germline V and J ends were trimmed by 6 bases and 6 bases, with 12 bases remaining between them. CDR3 length: 11 amino acids. In germline, CDR1 is DFQATT, CDR2 SNEGSKA (reference sequence). This chain's CDR3 is CSAASGPEQYF. The DNA of the CDR3 is TGCAGTGCAGCATCGGGGCCCGAGCAGTACTTC.

The chain links TRBV19 to TRBJ2-7; TRBD1 aligns across 10 bases. CDR1 is LNHDA, CDR2 SQIVND, per germline (reference sequence). This CDR3 contains 14 residues. Trimming cost V 5 bases and J 4 bases; bases outside gene matches: 5. The CDR3 sequence is CASSSRDRGYEQYF. The CDR3 nucleotides read TGTGCCAGTAGTTCCCGGGACAGGGGTTACGAGCAGTACTTC.

The rearrangement joins TRBV18 to TRBJ2-5; 7 positions agree with TRBD2. The CDR3 totals 15 residues. Germline trimming cut 4 bases from V and 4 bases from J; bases unmatched to any gene: 9. Per the germline V gene, CDR1 is KGHSH and CDR2 is LQKENI. This CDR3 is CASSQNRGDGETQYF. The CDR3 DNA is TGTGCCAGCTCACAGAACCGGGGGGACGGAGAGACCCAGTACTTC.